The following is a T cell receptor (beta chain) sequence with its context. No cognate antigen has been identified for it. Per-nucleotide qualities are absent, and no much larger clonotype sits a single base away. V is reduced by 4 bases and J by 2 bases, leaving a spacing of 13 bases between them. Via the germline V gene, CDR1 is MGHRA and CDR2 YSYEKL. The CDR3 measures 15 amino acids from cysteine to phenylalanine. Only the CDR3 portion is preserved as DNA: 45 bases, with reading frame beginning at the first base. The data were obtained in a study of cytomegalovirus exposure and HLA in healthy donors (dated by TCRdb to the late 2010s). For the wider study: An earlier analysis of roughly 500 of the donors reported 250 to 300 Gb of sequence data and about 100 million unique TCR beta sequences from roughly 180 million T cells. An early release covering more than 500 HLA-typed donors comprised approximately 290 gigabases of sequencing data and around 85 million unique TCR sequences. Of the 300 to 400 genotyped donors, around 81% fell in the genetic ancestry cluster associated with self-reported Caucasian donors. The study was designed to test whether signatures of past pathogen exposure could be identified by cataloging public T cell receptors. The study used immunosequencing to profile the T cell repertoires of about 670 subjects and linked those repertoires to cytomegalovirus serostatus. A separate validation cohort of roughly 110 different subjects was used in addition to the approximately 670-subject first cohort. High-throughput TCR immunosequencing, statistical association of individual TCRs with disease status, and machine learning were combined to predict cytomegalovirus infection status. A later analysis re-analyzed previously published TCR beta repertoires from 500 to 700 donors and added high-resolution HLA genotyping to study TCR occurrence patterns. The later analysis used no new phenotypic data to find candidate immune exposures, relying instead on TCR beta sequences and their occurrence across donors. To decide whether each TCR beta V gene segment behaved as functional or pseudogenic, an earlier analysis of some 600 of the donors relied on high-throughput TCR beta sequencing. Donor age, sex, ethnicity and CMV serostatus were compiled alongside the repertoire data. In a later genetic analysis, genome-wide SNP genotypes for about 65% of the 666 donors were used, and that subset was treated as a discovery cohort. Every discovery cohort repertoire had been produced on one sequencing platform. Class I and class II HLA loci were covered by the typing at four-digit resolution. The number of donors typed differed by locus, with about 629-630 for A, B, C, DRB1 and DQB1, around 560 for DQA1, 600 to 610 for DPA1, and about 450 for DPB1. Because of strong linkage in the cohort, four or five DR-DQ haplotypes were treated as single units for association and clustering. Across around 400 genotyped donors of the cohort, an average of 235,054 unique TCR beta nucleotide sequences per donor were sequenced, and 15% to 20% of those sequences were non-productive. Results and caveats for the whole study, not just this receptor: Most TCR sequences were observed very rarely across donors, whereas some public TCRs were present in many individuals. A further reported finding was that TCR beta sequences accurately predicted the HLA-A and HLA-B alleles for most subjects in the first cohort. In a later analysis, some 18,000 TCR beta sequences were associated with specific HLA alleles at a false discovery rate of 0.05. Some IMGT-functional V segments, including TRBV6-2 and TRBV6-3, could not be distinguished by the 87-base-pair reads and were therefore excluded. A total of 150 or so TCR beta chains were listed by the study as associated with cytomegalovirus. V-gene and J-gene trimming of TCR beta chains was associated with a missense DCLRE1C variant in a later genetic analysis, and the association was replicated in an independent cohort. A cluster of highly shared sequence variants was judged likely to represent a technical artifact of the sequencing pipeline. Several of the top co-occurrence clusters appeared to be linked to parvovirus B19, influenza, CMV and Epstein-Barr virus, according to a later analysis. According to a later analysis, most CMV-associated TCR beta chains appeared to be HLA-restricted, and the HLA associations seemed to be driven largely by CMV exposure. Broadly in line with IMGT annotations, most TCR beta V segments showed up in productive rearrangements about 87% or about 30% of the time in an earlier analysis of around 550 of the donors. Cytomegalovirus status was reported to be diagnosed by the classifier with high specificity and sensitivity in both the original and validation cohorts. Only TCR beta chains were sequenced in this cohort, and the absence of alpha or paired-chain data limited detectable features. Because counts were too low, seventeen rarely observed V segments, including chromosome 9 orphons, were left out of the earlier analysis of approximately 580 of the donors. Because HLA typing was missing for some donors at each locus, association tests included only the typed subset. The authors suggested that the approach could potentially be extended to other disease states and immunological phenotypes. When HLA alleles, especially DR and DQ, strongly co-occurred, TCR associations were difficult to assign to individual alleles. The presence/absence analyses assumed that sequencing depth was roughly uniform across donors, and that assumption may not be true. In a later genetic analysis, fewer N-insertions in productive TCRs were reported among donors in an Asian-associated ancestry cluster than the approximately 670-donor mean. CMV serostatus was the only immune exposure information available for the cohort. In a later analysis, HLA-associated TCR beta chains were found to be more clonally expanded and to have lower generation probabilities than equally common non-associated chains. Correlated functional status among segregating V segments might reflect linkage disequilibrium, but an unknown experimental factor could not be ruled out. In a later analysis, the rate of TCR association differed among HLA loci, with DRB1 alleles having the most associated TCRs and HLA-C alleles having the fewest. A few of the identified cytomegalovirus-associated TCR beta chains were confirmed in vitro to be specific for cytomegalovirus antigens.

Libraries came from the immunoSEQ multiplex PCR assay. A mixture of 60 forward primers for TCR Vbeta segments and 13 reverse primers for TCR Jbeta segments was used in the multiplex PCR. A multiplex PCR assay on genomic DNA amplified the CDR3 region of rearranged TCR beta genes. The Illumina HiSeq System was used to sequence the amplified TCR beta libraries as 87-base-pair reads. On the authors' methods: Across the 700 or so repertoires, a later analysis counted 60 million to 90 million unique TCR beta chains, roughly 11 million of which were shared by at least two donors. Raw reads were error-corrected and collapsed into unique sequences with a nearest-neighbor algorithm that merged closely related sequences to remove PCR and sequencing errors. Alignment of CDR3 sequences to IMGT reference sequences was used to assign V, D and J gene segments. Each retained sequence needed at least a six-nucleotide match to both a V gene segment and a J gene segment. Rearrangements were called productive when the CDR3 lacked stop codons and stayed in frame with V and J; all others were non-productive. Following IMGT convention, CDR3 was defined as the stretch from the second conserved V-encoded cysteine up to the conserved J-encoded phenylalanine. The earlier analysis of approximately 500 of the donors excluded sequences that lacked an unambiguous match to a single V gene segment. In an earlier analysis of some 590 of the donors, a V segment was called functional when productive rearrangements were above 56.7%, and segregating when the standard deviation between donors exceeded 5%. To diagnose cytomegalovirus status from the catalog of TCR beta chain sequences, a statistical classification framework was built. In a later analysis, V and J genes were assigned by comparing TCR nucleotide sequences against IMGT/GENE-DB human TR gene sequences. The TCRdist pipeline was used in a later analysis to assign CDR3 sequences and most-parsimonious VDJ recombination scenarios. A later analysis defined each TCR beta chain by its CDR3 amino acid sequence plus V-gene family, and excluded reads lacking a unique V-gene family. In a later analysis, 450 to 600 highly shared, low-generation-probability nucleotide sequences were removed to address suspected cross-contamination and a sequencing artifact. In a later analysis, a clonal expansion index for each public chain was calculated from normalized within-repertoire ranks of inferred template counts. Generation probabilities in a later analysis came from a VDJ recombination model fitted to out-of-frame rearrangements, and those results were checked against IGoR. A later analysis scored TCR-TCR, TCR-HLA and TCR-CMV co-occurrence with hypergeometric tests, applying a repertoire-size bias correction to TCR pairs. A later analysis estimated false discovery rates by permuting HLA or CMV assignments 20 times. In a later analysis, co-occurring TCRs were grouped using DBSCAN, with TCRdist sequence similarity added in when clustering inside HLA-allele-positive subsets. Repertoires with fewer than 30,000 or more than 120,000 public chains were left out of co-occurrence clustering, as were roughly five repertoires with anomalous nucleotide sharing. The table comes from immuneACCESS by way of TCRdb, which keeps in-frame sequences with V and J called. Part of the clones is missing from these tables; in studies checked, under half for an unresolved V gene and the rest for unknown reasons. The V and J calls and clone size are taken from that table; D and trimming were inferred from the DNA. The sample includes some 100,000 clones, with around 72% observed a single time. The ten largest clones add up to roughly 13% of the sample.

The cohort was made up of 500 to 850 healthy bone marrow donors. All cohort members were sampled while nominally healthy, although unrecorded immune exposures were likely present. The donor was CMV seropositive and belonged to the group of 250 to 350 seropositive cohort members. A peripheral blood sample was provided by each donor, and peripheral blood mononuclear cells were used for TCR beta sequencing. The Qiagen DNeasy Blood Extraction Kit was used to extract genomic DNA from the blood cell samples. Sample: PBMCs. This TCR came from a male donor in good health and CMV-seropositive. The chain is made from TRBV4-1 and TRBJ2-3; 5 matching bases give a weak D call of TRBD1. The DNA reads TGCGCCAGCAGCCTTCTACAGGTTACCACAGATACGCAGTATTTT. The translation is CASSLLQVTTDTQYF.